This T cell receptor (beta chain) was obtained from a study of blood T cell repertoires in COVID-19 (TCRdb year 2020). Study-wide context: Samples from collaborators originated in the United States, Italy and Spain and spanned both the acute and convalescent phases of COVID-19. The material from the prospective study consisted of cDNA or gDNA derived from T cells, B-cell-depleted T cells, or PBMCs. The dataset comprised deeply sampled blood TCRbeta repertoires from subjects exposed to, actively infected with, or recovered from COVID-19. The repertoires were released in a freely available public database meant as a resource for research on the immune response to SARS-CoV-2. The samples were drawn from the first 160 participants of the ongoing ImmuneRACE study and from over 950 subjects provided by 6 global collaborators. The sample metadata nearly always contained a de-identified subject ID, COVID-19 status, age in years and sex. HLA class I and class II types, where available, came from metadata supplied by the sample provider rather than from assay-based typing.

Summary of the overall study and its limitations: The amount of clinical and demographic metadata varied by source and participant and was provided uncurated.

CDR1 LNHDA and CDR2 SQIVND were looked up in the germline V gene (reference sequence). Spanning cysteine to phenylalanine, the CDR3 consists of 14 amino acids. The entry retains the CDR3 DNA only, 42 bases that are in frame from base 1. V has 5 bases trimmed and J has 7 bases trimmed; junction bases matching no gene number 10. This clone is medium-sized (0.01 to 0.1%). What antigen it recognizes has not been identified. It has no much larger one-base neighbor in the sample; base qualities were not kept. One collaborating source in Seattle enrolled patients during active infection and followed them longitudinally through the course of disease. Collaborating institutions collected whole blood in K2EDTA tubes following their own protocols. For TCRbeta analysis, collaborator samples were shipped as frozen whole blood, as isolated PBMCs, or as DNA extracted from either sample type. TCRbeta CDR3 regions were amplified from genomic DNA by means of the immunoSEQ Assay, a bias-controlled multiplex PCR. In the source study's methods: The number of nucleated cells in each sample was estimated from the amplification of reference gene primers within the assay. To quantify the absolute abundance of each unique TCRbeta CDR3 rearrangement, sequence reads were collapsed and filtered. Productive Simpson clonality was computed per sample as the square root of Simpson's diversity index over productive rearrangements. TCRdb provides this immuneACCESS table in a form limited to in-frame rearrangements. Some clones are lacking; in checked studies, under half of them reflect an unresolved V gene, and why the rest are absent is not known. The DNA was the basis for D and trimming; V, J and clone size are from that table. The sample table records fewer than 70,000 clones; about 80% of these occur just once. The ten largest clones represent approximately 20% of the sample.

Sequencing was carried out using peripheral blood. Recombination connected TRBV19 to TRBJ2-7; 8 central nucleotides agree with TRBD1. The receptor was isolated from a man aged 25 to 40 with COVID-19, enrolled during active disease. The base sequence is TGTGCCAGTAGTCACAGGGGGAACTTATGGGAGCAGTACTTC. This gives the protein CASSHRGNLWEQYF.